This section outlines one T cell receptor beta chain sequence together with its context. The antigen remains undetermined. The length of the CDR3 is 17 residues. Trimming pared 0 bases from V and 5 bases from J, leaving 16 bases between. The V gene's germline CDR1 is MGHRA and CDR2 YSYEKL. Produced via immunoSEQ multiplex PCR; TCRdb's table is partial and in-frame only. Counted here are more than 65,000 clones, less than 95% occurring once; the ten biggest clones make up 7.6%. This entry is derived from a study of graft-versus-host responses after intestinal transplantation. The V gene is TRBV4-1, the J gene TRBJ1-4; D not certain. Sequenced here: unstimulated CD8+ T cells sorted from spleen or lymph node cells, sampled before transplant. This sequence was found in a human donor who was the organ donor for an intestinal transplant. DNA for the CDR3: TGCGCCAGCAGCCAAGAGGATGGCAGCCAAATAAATGAAAAACTGTTTTTT. This encodes CASSQEDGSQINEKLFF.